Shown below are 29 T cell receptor beta chains from a single sample sequenced in a study of T cells in Graves' hyperthyroidism and ophthalmopathy. The CDR3 regions of TCR beta were amplified from RNA transcripts. TCR CDR3 regions were first amplified by RT-PCR with HTBI primers. TCRdb itself ran the multiplex PCR reads through MiXCR, one entry per CDR3 protein. The data hold around 300,000 distinct CDR3 sequences, with 10% to 15% observed a single time. The sample comprised blood. These receptors came from a woman in her 30s with Graves' hyperthyroidism that later progressed to Graves' ophthalmopathy.

This clonotype was recorded only once. The chain links TRBV7-2 to TRBJ2-1, with TRBD1 identical over 8 bases. This CDR3 has 20 amino acids. V dropped 2 bases and J dropped 0; count of bases not matched to a gene: 15. The germline CDR1 and CDR2 sequences are SGHTA and FQGNSA. DNA for the CDR3: TGTGCCAGCAGCTTATATGGGAGGTGGCCGGGACAGGTCTCCTACAATGAGCAGTTCTTC. Protein product: CASSLYGRWPGQVSYNEQFF.

The chain employs TRBV20-1 and TRBJ1-3, with D tentatively TRBD1 (6 bases). This CDR3 region has 13 residues. The germline V gene has CDR1 DFQATT and CDR2 SNEGSKA (reference sequence). The V end lost 5 bases, the J end lost 1 base, and 9 bases lay between the germline ends. The CDR3 region has the DNA TGCAGTGCTGGAGGGGGTTCTGGAAACACCATATATTTT. Its protein product is CSAGGGSGNTIYF.

In its sample, this clonotype was seen many times. The chain combines TRBV18 with TRBJ2-5, with D uncertain. Germline CDR1 is KGHSH and CDR2 is LQKENI. With 3 bases removed from V and 2 bases from J, the gap between germline ends came to 13 bases. This CDR3 comprises 15 residues. The CDR3 spells CASSPLTGRQETQYF. The CDR3 region has the DNA TGTGCCAGCTCACCCCTGACCGGCAGGCAAGAGACCCAGTACTTC.

This clonotype was detected ten times or more. The chain is built from TRBV20-1 and TRBJ2-3; unclear D gene. V lost 0 bases and J lost 1, with 8 bases in between. The CDR3 consists of 14 residues. Germline V lookup: CDR1 DFQATT, CDR2 SNEGSKA (reference sequence). The CDR3 is CSARDWGGTDTQYF. For the CDR3, the DNA is TGCAGTGCTAGAGATTGGGGTGGCACAGATACGCAGTATTTT.

At least ten counts were recorded for this clonotype. The V gene is TRBV7-2, the J gene TRBJ2-1; D may be TRBD1 or TRBD2 (5 bases each). The V end lost 11 bases, the J end lost 0 bases, and 23 bases lay between the germline ends. In germline, CDR1 is SGHTA, CDR2 FQGNSA. The CDR3 loop spans 17 amino acids. The CDR3 loop is CARLRGSRTFSYNEQFF. Written as DNA, the CDR3 is TGTGCCCGCTTGAGGGGCAGCCGGACCTTCTCCTACAATGAGCAGTTCTTC.

Ten or more counts support this clonotype. The J gene is TRBJ2-3, the V gene TRBV27, with D possibly matching TRBD2 (5 bases). CDR3 length equals 15 residues. The germline CDR1 and CDR2 sequences are MNHEY and SMNVEV (reference sequence). V shed 6 bases and J shed 0 bases, with 13 bases lying between them. For the CDR3, the DNA is TGTGCCAGCAGCTTTAGCGCATCTAGCACAGATACGCAGTATTTT. Translating it yields CASSFSASSTDTQYF.

Many counts were recorded for this clonotype. The V and J genes are TRBV13 and TRBJ2-5; the match to TRBD1 covers 7 bases. Unmatched junction bases numbered 6, after V lost 5 bases and J lost 3 bases. This CDR3 contains 14 residues. Per the germline V gene, CDR1 is PRHDT and CDR2 is FYEKMQ (reference sequence). The CDR3 DNA is TGTGCCAGCAGCCCACAGGGGAATGAAGAGACCCAGTACTTC. Translation: CASSPQGNEETQYF.

About this clonotype itself: A much larger clone lies a single base off, so this may be a read error. This sequence joins TRBV18 and TRBJ2-1; 8 bases agree with TRBD2. Germline V CDR1 and CDR2: KGHSH, LQKENI. This CDR3 has 18 residues. For the CDR3, the DNA is TGTGCCAGCCCACCACTGACTAGCGATCCGAGCTCCTACAATGAGCAGTTCTTC. Translating it yields CASPPLTSDPSSYNEQFF.

This clonotype came up many times. The rearrangement links TRBV12-3 or TRBV12-4 to TRBJ2-1, with TRBD2 identical over 10 bases. Losses at the gene ends were 7 bases for V and 9 bases for J; bases not matched to a gene: 6. The CDR3 covers 13 residues. The CDR3 here is CASTTGTSVEQFF. The CDR3 DNA follows: TGTGCCAGCACCACCGGGACTAGCGTTGAGCAGTTCTTC.

The V gene is TRBV9, the J gene TRBJ2-7, with 8 nucleotides matching TRBD1. The V gene end was trimmed by 0 bases and the J gene end by 2 bases; junction bases not matched to a gene: 4. The CDR3 is 15 residues long. Germline CDR1 SGDLS, CDR2 YYNGEE. As DNA, the CDR3 is TGTGCCAGCAGCGTAGGAATGGGACAGGCCTACGAGCAGTACTTC. Its protein is CASSVGMGQAYEQYF.

This clonotype was counted at least ten times. The chain has TRBV6-1 and TRBJ1-1; TRBD1 might be the D (5 bases). This CDR3 comprises 17 residues. Germline V gene lookup returns CDR1 MNHNS and CDR2 SASEGT. The V end lost 2 bases, the J end lost 3 bases, and 19 bases lay between the germline ends. The CDR3 coding sequence is TGTGCCAGCAGTGAAAACGGGGCCAGAGGGGCGTACACTGAAGCTTTCTTT. This codes for CASSENGARGAYTEAFF.

A word on this clonotype: A much more abundant neighbour one base away suggests this may be a read error. V usage is TRBV6-1 and J usage is TRBJ2-3; unclear D gene. The CDR3 runs to 12 residues. V was cut by 8 bases and J by 8 bases, with 14 bases left in between. CDR1 is MNHNS, CDR2 SASEGT, per germline. The CDR3 coding sequence is TGTGCCAGCGGCTCCATGAGAAGTACGCAGTATTTT. It codes for CASGSMRSTQYF.

The J gene is TRBJ2-7, the V gene TRBV29-1, with TRBD2 matching 7 bases. V dropped 6 bases and J dropped 7; count of bases not matched to a gene: 3. Germline V gene lookup returns CDR1 SQVTM and CDR2 ANQGSEA. CDR3 length equals 10 residues. In DNA form, the CDR3 reads TGCAGCGTATATAGCGGGGAGCAGTACTTC. This translates into CSVYSGEQYF.

This clonotype was observed at least ten times. The chain employs TRBV20-1 and TRBJ2-3; the D is unclear. The ends were cut back, 3 bases at V and 4 bases at J, with 11 bases in the middle. Germline V gene lookup returns CDR1 DFQATT and CDR2 SNEGSKA (reference sequence). The CDR3 runs 13 residues. The CDR3 loop is CSARVSRSDTQYF. The CDR3 region has the DNA TGCAGTGCTAGGGTGTCTCGATCAGATACGCAGTATTTT.

This clonotype came up a few times. The chain joins TRBV6-5 to TRBJ1-1, with TRBD1 matching 9 bases. CDR3 length: 15 residues. The germline V gene encodes CDR1 MNHEY and CDR2 SVGAGI. V lost 2 bases to trimming and J lost 4 bases; unmatched junction nucleotides: 5. CDR3 DNA sequence: TGTGCCAGCAGTTACACAAGGGGACAGGGCACTGAAGCTTTCTTT. Its protein product is CASSYTRGQGTEAFF.

For this clonotype: Possible read error: a much larger clone is one base away. The chain carries TRBV20-1 and TRBJ1-3; D is ambiguous. Germline loops: CDR1 DFQATT, CDR2 SNEGSKA (reference sequence). The CDR3 spans 16 residues. The CDR3 region has the DNA TGCAGTGCTGGAGACCGACTGGGCTTCTCTGGAAACACCATATATTTT. The encoded protein is CSAGDRLGFSGNTIYF.

This clonotype was observed many times. The rearrangement links TRBV29-1 to TRBJ2-7; D is unresolved. Germline CDR1 is SQVTM and CDR2 is ANQGSEA. The CDR3 contains 11 residues. V gave up 7 bases and J gave up 3 bases, with 10 bases separating them. CDR3 in DNA: TGCAGCGCTGGCGCAATCTACGAGCAGTACTTC. It codes for CSAGAIYEQYF.

This clonotype was picked up many times. The chain employs TRBV6-1 and TRBJ2-1; D might be TRBD2 (6 bases). Between the trimmed V and J ends, which lost 5 bases and 5 bases, there was a span of 13 bases. The CDR3 runs to 14 residues. The germline V gene encodes CDR1 MNHNS and CDR2 SASEGT. The CDR3 bases are TGTGCCAGCAGTTGGCCGGGACTGAACAATGAGCAGTTCTTC. Translated, it gives CASSWPGLNNEQFF.

Only a few counts were recorded for this clonotype. The J gene is TRBJ2-1, the V gene TRBV19; 9 bases agree with TRBD1. The V segment lost 9 bases and the J segment 5 bases; nucleotides outside the gene matches: 8. Germline assignment: CDR1 LNHDA and CDR2 SQIVND (reference sequence). This CDR3 is 14 amino acids long. As DNA, the CDR3 is TGTGCCAGCCTCGGGAGGACAGGGGACAATGAGCAGTTCTTC. This gives the protein CASLGRTGDNEQFF.

The rearrangement links TRBV9 to TRBJ2-7; D is possibly TRBD1 or TRBD2 (5 bases each). V was trimmed by 7 bases and J by 6 bases, leaving 17 bases between them. The CDR3 loop spans 13 amino acids. The V gene's germline CDR1 is SGDLS and CDR2 YYNGEE. CDR3 region: CASSGTPGAEQYF. In DNA, the CDR3 is TGTGCCAGCTCCGGGACCCCCGGTGCCGAGCAGTACTTC. Complete variable domain (other parts from reference TRBV9 and TRBJ2-7): DSGVTQTPKHLITATGQRVTLRCSPRSGDLSVYWYQQSLDQGLQFLIQYYNGEERAKGNILERFSAQQFPDLHSELNLSSLELGDSALYFCASSGTPGAEQYFGPGTRLTVT.

This chain uses TRBV6-2 or TRBV6-3 with TRBJ1-4, with 9 positions matching TRBD1. Germline V gene data show CDR1 as MNHEY and CDR2 as SVGEGT. V dropped 8 bases and J dropped 5; count of bases not matched to a gene: 6. The CDR3 has 14 amino acids. In DNA, the CDR3 is TGTGCCAGCCAAACCGACAGGGGGAATGAAAAACTGTTTTTT. Translated, it gives CASQTDRGNEKLFF.

This clonotype was found many times. This chain connects TRBV7-9 to TRBJ1-1, with a tentative D call TRBD1 (5 bases). Germline V gives CDR1 SEHNR, CDR2 FQNEAQ (reference sequence). V was trimmed by 5 bases and J by 7 bases, leaving 14 bases between them. The CDR3 extends over 13 amino acids. This chain's CDR3 is CASSATGTLEAFF. The CDR3 DNA is TGTGCCAGCAGCGCAACGGGGACCCTTGAAGCTTTCTTT.

This clonotype has a count of ten or more. The rearrangement links TRBV9 to TRBJ1-1; D gene unclear. CDR3 length equals 15 residues. The germline gives CDR1 SGDLS, CDR2 YYNGEE. Trimming pared 3 bases from V and 5 bases from J, leaving 17 bases between. Here the CDR3 DNA reads TGTGCCAGCAGCGCTGACATGGGCCTTGTAACTGAAGCTTTCTTT. It yields the protein CASSADMGLVTEAFF.

The chain recombines TRBV3-2 with TRBJ2-5; the table's D gene call, TRBD2, was not cross checked with the DNA. TRBV3-2 is noted as a pseudogene. There are 14 residues in the CDR3. CDR3: CASSLREGGETQYF. The CDR3 DNA follows: TGTGCCAGCAGCCTTCGGGAGGGAGGAGAGACCCAGTACTTC.

The chain couples TRBV6-1 to TRBJ2-3; D uncertain. Trimming stripped 6 bases from V and 0 bases from J, with 4 bases between. The germline gives CDR1 MNHNS, CDR2 SASEGT. The CDR3 covers 12 residues. The CDR3 coding sequence is TGTGCCAGCAGAGAAAGCACAGATACGCAGTATTTT. Translation: CASRESTDTQYF.

As DNA, the CDR3 is TGTGCCAGCGGGACGGGTCTGATGGAGACCCAGTACTTC. Protein sequence: CASGTGLMETQYF. The rearrangement uses TRBV25-1 and TRBJ2-5, with D perhaps being TRBD1 or TRBD2 (5 bases each). Germline V gene data show CDR1 as MGHDK and CDR2 as SYGVNS. V gave up 8 bases and J gave up 5 bases, with 15 bases separating them. The CDR3 runs to 13 residues.

In its sample, this clonotype was seen many times. The rearrangement joins TRBV10-3 to TRBJ2-5, with 9 bases aligning to TRBD1. Germline V gene lookup returns CDR1 ENHRY and CDR2 SYGVKD. J lost 5 bases, V lost 5 bases, and 6 bases had no gene match. This CDR3 spans 14 amino acids. The CDR3 DNA follows: TGTGCCATCAGTACCGGGACAGGGACGGAGACCCAGTACTTC. This encodes CAISTGTGTETQYF.

A note on this clonotype: With a much larger clone just one base away, this may be a read error. J is TRBJ2-7 and V is TRBV7-9; the match to TRBD2 covers 10 bases. Germline loops: CDR1 SEHNR, CDR2 FQNEAQ (reference sequence). The CDR3 totals 15 residues. DNA for the CDR3: TGTGCCAGCAGCTTAGGTACTAGCGGGGCCTACGAGCAGCACTTC. This codes for CASSLGTSGAYEQHF.

This chain joins TRBV9 and TRBJ2-1, with 12 bases identical to TRBD2. The CDR3 has 14 amino acids. Trimming took 0 bases from V and 12 from J; bases not matched to a gene: 4. CDR1 is SGDLS and CDR2 is YYNGEE in the germline V gene. The DNA for the CDR3 is TGTGCCAGCAGCGTAGACCTAGCGGGAGGGTGGCAGTTCTTC. Encoded protein: CASSVDLAGGWQFF. The full variable domain, with the rest looked up from reference TRBV9 and TRBJ2-1, is DSGVTQTPKHLITATGQRVTLRCSPRSGDLSVYWYQQSLDQGLQFLIQYYNGEERAKGNILERFSAQQFPDLHSELNLSSLELGDSALYFCASSVDLAGGWQFFGPGTRLTVL.